Listed here are 29 T cell receptor beta chains from one sample, sequenced in a study of response to subunit inactivated influenza vaccine. Each CDR3 protein gets one entry after TCRdb re-called the RT-PCR reads with MiXCR. The sample includes more than 700,000 distinct CDR3 sequences, 21% of them seen just once. The specimen was PBMCs from blood, collected about 5 days after vaccination. The receptors come from a man aged 45 to 65 who received an inactivated influenza vaccine.

V is TRBV18 and J is TRBJ2-1, with 8 bases identical to TRBD1. CDR1 and CDR2 from the germline V gene are KGHSH and LQKENI. This CDR3 is built from 13 residues. The V segment lost 3 bases and the J segment 10 bases; nucleotides outside the gene matches: 5. In DNA, the CDR3 is TGTGCCAGCTCACCGACGACAGGGGACGAGCAGTTCTTC. Translation: CASSPTTGDEQFF.

This chain joins TRBV7-8 and TRBJ2-3, with 8 positions matching TRBD2. The CDR3 is 15 residues long. CDR1 SGHVS and CDR2 FQNEAQ come from the germline V gene. V dropped 2 bases and J dropped 5; count of bases not matched to a gene: 6. The chain's CDR3 is CASSLSGRWQDTQYF. CDR3 nucleotides: TGTGCCAGCAGCTTAAGCGGGAGATGGCAAGATACGCAGTATTTT.

The rearrangement links TRBV20-1 to TRBJ2-3; tentative D call: TRBD2 (5 bases). CDR3 length equals 15 residues. The germline CDR1 and CDR2 sequences are DFQATT and SNEGSKA (reference sequence). Trimming left V 0 bases short and J 7 bases short, with 17 bases between. The CDR3 spells CSARDLGATPNTQYF. DNA for the CDR3: TGCAGTGCTAGAGATTTGGGAGCTACCCCAAATACGCAGTATTTT.

This clonotype was detected a few times. The CDR3 spells CASSRVQGVSQPQHF. As DNA, the CDR3 is TGCGCCAGCAGCCGAGTACAGGGGGTTTCGCAGCCCCAGCATTTT. The V and J genes are TRBV4-3 and TRBJ1-5, with 8 bases lining up with TRBD1. Looked up from germline, CDR1 is LGHNA and CDR2 is YSLEER. The CDR3 spans 15 residues. The J segment lost 7 bases and the V segment lost 4 bases, leaving 9 bases of the junction unmatched.

The genes are TRBV28 and TRBJ2-7, with 7 bases fitting TRBD1. The CDR3 extends over 14 amino acids. The V segment lost 6 bases and the J segment 5 bases; nucleotides outside the gene matches: 10. Germline V lookup: CDR1 MDHEN, CDR2 SYDVKM. CDR3 in amino acids: CASRPHGDRDEQYF. CDR3 nucleotides: TGTGCCAGCAGGCCTCATGGGGACAGAGACGAGCAGTACTTC.

V and J are TRBV6-1 and TRBJ2-2, with D unresolved. Trimming took off 6 bases at V and 7 bases at J, with 15 bases between the two ends. The CDR3 consists of 14 residues. Germline values: CDR1 MNHNS, CDR2 SASEGT. The CDR3 loop is CASSPPTDNGELFF. In DNA form, the CDR3 reads TGTGCCAGCAGCCCGCCCACCGACAACGGGGAGCTGTTTTTT.

In its sample, this clonotype was seen a few times. The V call is TRBV7-9, the J call TRBJ2-3; D is undetermined. With 0 bases removed from V and 9 bases from J, the gap between germline ends came to 10 bases. Germline CDR1 is SEHNR and CDR2 is FQNEAQ (reference sequence). The CDR3 is 13 amino acids. The DNA for the CDR3 is TGTGCCAGCAGCTTAGCTCAGGCGAGGACGCAGTATTTT. Translating gives CASSLAQARTQYF.

This clonotype appeared many times. The genes are TRBV29-1 and TRBJ2-3; 11 bases map to TRBD1. CDR3 size: 14 residues. Trimming at V came to 8 bases and at J to 4 bases, leaving 8 bases not matched to a gene. From germline, CDR1 is SQVTM and CDR2 ANQGSEA. The CDR3 DNA reads as TGCAGCATCCGGAGGGACAGGGGGGCAGATACGCAGTATTTT. Translation gives CSIRRDRGADTQYF.

The rearrangement joins TRBV30 to TRBJ1-2; 8 nucleotides agree with TRBD1. This CDR3 is built from 13 residues. J was trimmed by 4 bases and V by 0 bases; bases with no gene match: 1. CDR1 and CDR2 from the germline V gene are GTSNPN and SVGIG (reference sequence). The CDR3 region has the DNA TGTGCCTGGAGTGTGGGGACAGGCTATGGCTACACCTTC. Its translation is CAWSVGTGYGYTF.

This clonotype was seen many times. The chain employs TRBV6-5 and TRBJ2-7; 13 bases map to TRBD2. The CDR3 consists of 18 residues. Germline V gene lookup returns CDR1 MNHEY and CDR2 SVGAGI. The trim removed 0 bases at V and 0 bases at J, leaving 5 bases unmatched. CDR3 nucleotides: TGTGCCAGCAGTTACTCGACTAGCGGGAGGCCAAGCTCCTACGAGCAGTACTTC. Translation: CASSYSTSGRPSSYEQYF.

Only a few counts were recorded for this clonotype. This sequence joins TRBV10-3 and TRBJ2-7; maybe TRBD1 (5 bases). This CDR3 comprises 12 residues. V lost 2 bases and J lost 6, with 8 bases in between. The V gene's germline CDR1 is ENHRY and CDR2 SYGVKD. The CDR3: CAISETTVEQYF. The CDR3 coding sequence is TGTGCCATCAGTGAGACGACAGTCGAGCAGTACTTC.

The rearrangement links TRBV20-1 to TRBJ1-1; D remains unclear. In germline, CDR1 is DFQATT, CDR2 SNEGSKA (reference sequence). This CDR3 has 13 residues. V lost 2 bases and J 5 bases, leaving 12 bases between the germline ends. The CDR3 coding sequence is TGCAGTGCTAGAAGCCCGGTGGGGACTGAAGCTTTCTTT. Translating gives CSARSPVGTEAFF.

The J gene is TRBJ1-5, the V gene TRBV20-1, with D unresolved. CDR1 is DFQATT and CDR2 is SNEGSKA in the germline V gene (reference sequence). The CDR3 runs to 14 residues. V was shortened by 3 bases and J by 2 bases, with 11 bases between the two germline ends. The CDR3, as DNA: TGCAGTGCTAGCGCCCCCGGGGGCAATCAGCCCCAGCATTTT. It codes for CSASAPGGNQPQHF.

This clonotype was counted only a few times. The V and J genes are TRBV6-2 or TRBV6-3 and TRBJ1-2; 7 bases agree with TRBD1. Germline V gene sequence: CDR1 MNHEY, CDR2 SVGEGT. Trimming cost V 7 bases and J 5 bases; bases outside gene matches: 13. CDR3 length: 15 amino acids. In nucleotides, the CDR3 is TGTGCCAGCAATCTTCCGGGACAGAAGTTATATGGCTACACCTTC. This encodes CASNLPGQKLYGYTF.

This rearrangement joins TRBV12-3 or TRBV12-4 to TRBJ1-3, with 7 positions matching TRBD1. With V trimmed by 6 bases and J by 0 bases, 5 bases remained unmatched. The CDR3 spans 15 residues. CDR3 in DNA: TGTGCCAGCAGCACCGGGACAGCCTCTGGAAACACCATATATTTT. Translation gives CASSTGTASGNTIYF.

This clonotype was observed a few times. V usage is TRBV4-1 and J usage is TRBJ2-2; no reliable D call. CDR1 is MGHRA, CDR2 YSYEKL, per germline. This CDR3 comprises 13 residues. Trimming stripped 4 bases from V and 7 bases from J, with 10 bases between. This CDR3 is CASSRPDGGELFF. The CDR3, as DNA: TGCGCCAGCAGCCGACCGGACGGCGGGGAGCTGTTTTTT.

This clonotype was found a few times. This chain joins TRBV6-1 and TRBJ2-1; a weak D match, TRBD2 (7 bases). Germline loops: CDR1 MNHNS, CDR2 SASEGT. Trimming shortened V by 8 bases and J by 5 bases, and 13 bases separated the two germline ends. The CDR3 is 13 amino acids. CDR3 in amino acids: CASGSGGHNEQFF. The CDR3 DNA sequence: TGTGCCAGCGGGTCGGGGGGCCACAATGAGCAGTTCTTC.

This clonotype was detected only a few times. This sequence joins TRBV4-3 and TRBJ2-1; D may be TRBD1 (5 bases). Germline CDR1 LGHNA, CDR2 YSLEER. The V and J ends lost 0 bases and 2 bases respectively, with 14 bases between them. This CDR3 spans 17 amino acids. This CDR3 is CASSQDFSGFPYNEQFF. The CDR3 nucleotides are TGCGCCAGCAGCCAAGATTTTTCAGGGTTTCCCTACAATGAGCAGTTCTTC.

The table lists this clonotype with a few counts. The V gene is TRBV28, the J gene TRBJ2-1, with TRBD2 matching 9 bases. Germline CDR1 reads MDHEN; CDR2 reads SYDVKM. The CDR3 contains 16 residues. J lost 2 bases, V lost 5 bases, and 7 bases had no gene match. The CDR3: CASSPRAGGAYNEQFF. CDR3 DNA sequence: TGTGCCAGCAGTCCCAGAGCGGGAGGCGCCTACAATGAGCAGTTCTTC.

The chain combines TRBV5-1 with TRBJ2-3; D is perhaps TRBD2 (5 bases). The V end was cut by 4 bases, the J end by 1 base, with 13 bases between. Germline V CDR1 and CDR2: SGHRS, YFSETQ. The CDR3 is made up of 15 amino acids. The CDR3: CASSQVSGGTDTQYF. For the CDR3, the DNA is TGCGCCAGCAGCCAAGTGTCCGGGGGCACAGATACGCAGTATTTT. Looking up the rest from reference TRBV5-1 and TRBJ2-3 gives the full variable domain: KAGVTQTPRYLIKTRGQQVTLSCSPISGHRSVSWYQQTPGQGLQFLFEYFSETQRNKGNFPGRFSGRQFSNSRSEMNVSTLELGDSALYLCASSQVSGGTDTQYFGPGTRLTVL.

This clonotype was seen at least ten times. The chain couples TRBV12-3 or TRBV12-4 to TRBJ1-4; maybe TRBD1 (5 bases). The CDR3 sequence is 12 residues long. V lost 3 bases to trimming and J lost 10 bases, with 9 bases between them. CDR3 sequence: CASSFDSLKLFF. The DNA of the CDR3 is TGTGCCAGCAGTTTCGACAGTTTAAAACTGTTTTTT.

J is TRBJ2-7 and V is TRBV27; TRBD1 matches at 7 bases. Per the germline V gene, CDR1 is MNHEY and CDR2 is SMNVEV (reference sequence). The length of the CDR3 is 14 residues. The V gene end was trimmed by 4 bases and the J gene end by 4 bases; junction bases not matched to a gene: 7. Here the CDR3 DNA reads TGTGCCAGCAGTTACGGGACAGAACCTTACGAGCAGTACTTC. The encoded protein is CASSYGTEPYEQYF.

This clonotype was observed at least ten times. The chain carries TRBV20-1 and TRBJ1-4; D unclear. V dropped 2 bases and J dropped 8 bases, with 18 bases sitting between them. Germline V gives CDR1 DFQATT, CDR2 SNEGSKA (reference sequence). The CDR3 runs 15 residues. Here the CDR3 reads CSARLVQPGGEKLFF. CDR3 DNA: TGCAGTGCTAGATTGGTTCAACCCGGCGGGGAAAAACTGTTTTTT.

The V and J genes are TRBV20-1 and TRBJ2-7; a possible D gene is TRBD1 (6 bases). CDR3 length equals 15 residues. The V gene lost 3 bases and the J gene lost 6 bases, with 21 bases spanning the gap. Germline V gives CDR1 DFQATT, CDR2 SNEGSKA (reference sequence). CDR3 DNA sequence: TGCAGTGCTAGGAATCCGGGACACACTAGTTCCGAGCAGTACTTC. This encodes CSARNPGHTSSEQYF.

The chain links TRBV20-1 to TRBJ2-2; D call uncertain. Germline V gene sequence: CDR1 DFQATT, CDR2 SNEGSKA (reference sequence). Trimming removed 5 bases at V and 4 bases at J, with 2 bases between. The CDR3 sequence is 10 residues long. CDR3 sequence: CSAGTGELFF. The CDR3 nucleotides are TGCAGTGCTGGCACCGGGGAGCTGTTTTTT.

This clonotype showed up just a few times. The V and J genes are TRBV4-2 and TRBJ1-3; tentatively, D is TRBD1 (5 bases). The CDR3 contains 15 residues. The V gene lost 1 base and the J gene lost 8 bases, with 15 bases spanning the gap. In germline, CDR1 is LGHNA, CDR2 YNFKEQ. Here the CDR3 reads CASSQGGRVGDTIYF. The CDR3 nucleotides are TGTGCCAGCAGCCAAGGGGGCAGGGTAGGAGACACCATATATTTT.

V and J are TRBV11-2 and TRBJ2-7, with D unclear. Trimming removed 4 bases at V and 12 bases at J, with 13 bases between. This CDR3 has 11 amino acids. Germline V gene lookup returns CDR1 SGHAT and CDR2 FQNNGV. Here the CDR3 reads CASSYGPERYF. The CDR3 bases are TGTGCCAGCAGCTACGGGCCTGAACGGTACTTC.

This clonotype has at least ten counts. The chain employs TRBV2 and TRBJ2-1, with no clear D. This CDR3 comprises 15 residues. With 2 bases removed from V and 6 bases from J, the gap between germline ends came to 14 bases. Germline CDR1 is SNHLY and CDR2 is FYNNEI. In DNA form, the CDR3 reads TGTGCCAGCAGTGAAATAGTAGGTAGGAGCAATGAGCAGTTCTTC. Amino acids: CASSEIVGRSNEQFF.

The chain couples TRBV12-3 or TRBV12-4 to TRBJ2-3; 7 positions match TRBD1. After removal of 1 base from V and 3 bases from J, the junction contained 4 bases not matched to a gene. This CDR3 is 15 amino acids long. The CDR3 DNA follows: TGTGCCAGCAGTTTAGGCAGGGGGTTTACAGATACGCAGTATTTT. Translation: CASSLGRGFTDTQYF.